A selection of T cell receptor beta chains follows, all from one sample in a study of control samples from healthy donors and cancer patients. Generated by immunoSEQ multiplex PCR, the TCRdb table keeps only in-frame clones and is missing some. Among 100,000 or so clones, roughly nine tenths were seen once, and the ten largest hold 2% to 2.5%. Sample: blood. Receptors originate from a woman younger than 30 in good health. Both conserved end residues are part of each CDR3. D genes are given only for firm matches. The size of a clone is reported for some rows only, either as once, few or many, or as a class for expanded clones.

len	j_gene	v_gene	abundance	d_gene	CDR3nt	CDR3aa
11	TRBJ2-7	TRBV14	-	-	TGTGCCAGCAGGCGTTTCTACGAGCAGTACTTC	CASRRFYEQYF
12	TRBJ2-7	TRBV28	-	-	TGTGCCAGCAGTCCCGATATCTACGAGCAGTACTTC	CASSPDIYEQYF
14	TRBJ2-3	TRBV10-3	-	-	TGTGCCATCAACCCCGACGGGGGTACAGATACGCAGTATTTT	CAINPDGGTDTQYF
12	TRBJ1-2	TRBV28	-	-	TGTGCCAGCAGTGCATATACCTACGGCTACACCTTC	CASSAYTYGYTF
14	TRBJ1-5	TRBV28	-	-	TGTGCCGCAGGAGCGGTCAGTTCGAATCAGCCCCAGCATTTT	CAAGAVSSNQPQHF
15	TRBJ2-3	TRBV9	-	-	TGTGCCAGCAGCGTAGCGGGGACTAGCACAGATACGCAGTATTTT	CASSVAGTSTDTQYF
13	TRBJ2-1	TRBV29-1	-	TRBD2	TGCAGCGCAGGAGCGGGGGTAGGCGATGAGCAGTTCTTC	CSAGAGVGDEQFF
12	TRBJ2-3	TRBV7-8	-	-	TGTGCCAGCAGCCTCGGGCGGACGGGCAAGTATTTT	CASSLGRTGKYF
13	TRBJ2-3	TRBV3-1/TRBV3-2	once	TRBD2	TGTGCCAGCAGAGGGACTAGCCTATATACGCAGTATTTT	CASRGTSLYTQYF
16	TRBJ2-1	TRBV5-4	-	TRBD2	TGTGCCAGCAGCTTAAGCGGGAGGGCCAGGGGCAATGAGCAGTTCTTC	CASSLSGRARGNEQFF
15	TRBJ1-2	TRBV27	-	TRBD1	TGTGCCAGCTTCACAACGGACAGGCCTAACTATGGCTACACCTTC	CASFTTDRPNYGYTF
14	TRBJ1-2	TRBV28	-	-	TGTGCCAGCAGTTTTCCCCCCCCTAACTATGGCTACACCTTC	CASSFPPPNYGYTF
19	TRBJ1-5	TRBV7-9	once	TRBD1	TGTGCCAGCAGCTACGGGACAGGATCGGGGGGTTATAGCAATCAGCCCCAGCATTTT	CASSYGTGSGGYSNQPQHF
15	TRBJ2-2	TRBV2	-	TRBD2	TGTGCCAGCACCCGAGCGGGAACGAACACCGGGGAGCTGTTTTTT	CASTRAGTNTGELFF
14	TRBJ2-7	TRBV19	-	-	TGTGCCAGTAGTCTCCGGGACTCCTTTTTAGAGCAGTACTTC	CASSLRDSFLEQYF
14	TRBJ1-6	TRBV5-6	-	TRBD1	TGTGCCAGCAGTCTCCGACAGGGCGATTCACCCCTCCACTTT	CASSLRQGDSPLHF
13	TRBJ2-3	TRBV6-5	-	-	TGTGCCAGCACCGAAGGCCGCGCCGATACGCAGTATTTT	CASTEGRADTQYF
17	TRBJ2-3	TRBV6-1	-	TRBD2	TGTGCCAGCAGTGAAGCGCAGGCGGGGGGGCCCACAGATACGCAGTATTTT	CASSEAQAGGPTDTQYF
15	TRBJ1-2	TRBV27	once	TRBD1	TGTGCCAGCAGTGGTACCGGGACAGGGTTGTATGGCTACACCTTC	CASSGTGTGLYGYTF
15	TRBJ2-7	TRBV27	-	-	TGTGCCAGCAGTTCGTCCTGGATCCCCCCGTACGAGCAGTACTTC	CASSSSWIPPYEQYF
16	TRBJ2-1	TRBV21-1	once	-	TGTGCCAGCAGCAAAGTTGTAAGCCCAACCTACAATGAGCAGTTCTTC	CASSKVVSPTYNEQFF
16	TRBJ2-2	TRBV18	-	TRBD1	TGTGCCAGCTCCCTCAGACAGGGGGCGAGTACCGGGGAGCTGTTTTTT	CASSLRQGASTGELFF
13	TRBJ1-5	TRBV25-1	medium-sized	-	TGTGCCAGCAGTGGGGTTAGCAATCAGCCCCAGCATTTT	CASSGVSNQPQHF
17	TRBJ2-5	TRBV10-3	-	TRBD2	TGTGCCATCAGTGAGTCAGCGGACGGGAGGGGACAAGAGACCCAGTACTTC	CAISESADGRGQETQYF
13	TRBJ1-2	TRBV10-3	-	TRBD1	TGTGCTACTAGGACAGGGGAGAGTGGCGGCTACACCTTC	CATRTGESGGYTF
14	TRBJ1-3	TRBV6-5	-	-	TGTGCCAGCAGGACGTCTAGCTCTGGAAACACCATATATTTT	CASRTSSSGNTIYF
13	TRBJ2-2	TRBV2	-	-	TGTGCCAGCAGTGGAGGGGCGACCGGGGAGCTGTTTTTT	CASSGGATGELFF
17	TRBJ2-3	TRBV7-9	-	TRBD2	TGTGCCAGCAGCTTATCCACTAGCGGGGGGAACACAGATACGCAGTATTTT	CASSLSTSGGNTDTQYF
14	TRBJ2-7	TRBV6-6	-	TRBD2	TGTGCCAGCAGTTACGGACTAGCGGCTTACGAGCAGTACTTC	CASSYGLAAYEQYF
13	TRBJ2-7	TRBV5-1	-	TRBD1	TGCGCCAGCAGCTTGGTAGGGGGCGGGGAGCAGTACTTC	CASSLVGGGEQYF
13	TRBJ2-7	TRBV12-3/TRBV12-4	-	TRBD1	TGTGCCAGCAGGGGGACAGGGGTCTACGAGCAGTACTTC	CASRGTGVYEQYF
16	TRBJ2-3	TRBV3-1/TRBV3-2	-	TRBD1	TGTGCCAGCAGCCAAGTGGTGGCAGGGGGCCCAGATACGCAGTATTTT	CASSQVVAGGPDTQYF
15	TRBJ2-1	TRBV2	-	-	TGTGCCAGCAGCCTAAGCGAGAGCTCCTACAATGAGCAGTTCTTC	CASSLSESSYNEQFF
15	TRBJ2-1	TRBV11-3	once	-	TGTGCCAGCAGCTCGACGAGCGGGCTGTACAATGAGCAGTTCTTC	CASSSTSGLYNEQFF
12	TRBJ1-1	TRBV18	-	-	TGTGCCAGCTCCGGGGACACCACTGAAGCTTTCTTT	CASSGDTTEAFF
15	TRBJ1-2	TRBV9	-	TRBD1	TGTGCCAGCAGCCCAGGCCGGGACAGGGGTGCGGGCTACACCTTC	CASSPGRDRGAGYTF
15	TRBJ1-6	TRBV6-5	-	-	TGTGCCAGCAGTTACTCTCAAAGAGGGAATTCACCCCTCCACTTT	CASSYSQRGNSPLHF
16	TRBJ2-1	TRBV7-3	-	TRBD2	TGTGCCAGCAGCTCCCTCCCTAGCGGGATGGGGAGTGAGCAGTTCTTC	CASSSLPSGMGSEQFF
14	TRBJ2-7	TRBV28	-	-	TGTGCCAGCAGTTTAAGGGGATCGAGCGACCAGCAGTACTTC	CASSLRGSSDQQYF
13	TRBJ2-7	TRBV12-3/TRBV12-4	-	-	TGTGCCAGCAGCCGCACTAGTATGAGTGAGCAGTACTTC	CASSRTSMSEQYF
15	TRBJ1-6	TRBV4-1	-	-	TGCGCCAGCAGCCAAGGCCGGACAGATAATTCACCCCTCCACTTT	CASSQGRTDNSPLHF
13	TRBJ1-5	TRBV4-1	-	-	TGCGCCAGCAGCCAAGAACCAAGACAGCCCCAGCATTTT	CASSQEPRQPQHF
15	TRBJ1-3	TRBV15	-	-	TGTGCCACCAGCAGAGATGCCCTCTCTGGAAACACCATATATTTT	CATSRDALSGNTIYF
17	TRBJ1-1	TRBV7-9	-	-	TGTGCCAGCAGCAATACCCTTGTAGGAGGGGTGGGCACTGAAGCTTTCTTT	CASSNTLVGGVGTEAFF
16	TRBJ1-2	TRBV4-1	-	TRBD1	TGCGCCAGCAGCACGAGACTGACAGGGGTGGGCTATGGCTACACCTTC	CASSTRLTGVGYGYTF
11	TRBJ2-7	TRBV10-3	-	-	TGTGCCATCTCTTCTGGTGTCGAGCAGTACTTC	CAISSGVEQYF
17	TRBJ1-3	TRBV2	-	-	TGTGCCAGCAGGATGACGGGGCGGGGACTCTCTGGAAACACCATATATTTT	CASRMTGRGLSGNTIYF
15	TRBJ2-1	TRBV7-3	-	TRBD2	TGTGCCAGCAGCTTAGGAGGGACTAGCGGAAATGAGCAGTTCTTC	CASSLGGTSGNEQFF
11	TRBJ1-2	TRBV12-3/TRBV12-4	-	-	TGTGCCAGCCGTTTCAGAGGGGGCTACACCTTC	CASRFRGGYTF
15	TRBJ1-6	TRBV30	-	-	TGTGCCTGGAGTGACATAGGACATTATTTTTCACCCCTCCACTTT	CAWSDIGHYFSPLHF
15	TRBJ1-4	TRBV7-6	-	TRBD1	TGTGCCAGCAGCGCGACAGGGGCGTTTAATGAAAAACTGTTTTTT	CASSATGAFNEKLFF
13	TRBJ1-5	TRBV30	-	-	TGTGCCTGGAGTGTTCATAGCAATCAGCCCCAGCATTTT	CAWSVHSNQPQHF
16	TRBJ1-1	TRBV28	-	-	TGTGCCAGCAGTTTTAGTCCAGGGGAGGACCAAAGGGAAGCTTTCTTT	CASSFSPGEDQREAFF
16	TRBJ2-2	TRBV5-4	-	-	TGTGCCTTGCAAGGGACCGGGACCGCGAACACCGGGGAGCTGTTTTTT	CALQGTGTANTGELFF
18	TRBJ2-3	TRBV6-2/TRBV6-3	-	-	TGTGCCAGCAGTTACTCGACCGTCCGGGACTCGCGCACAGATACGCAGTATTTT	CASSYSTVRDSRTDTQYF
13	TRBJ1-1	TRBV7-9	-	-	TGTGCCAGCAGCCCCAATACGGGGGGTGAAGCTTTCTTT	CASSPNTGGEAFF
16	TRBJ1-4	TRBV4-2	once	-	TGTGCCAGCAGCTCAGAGGGGGGACTGAGAAATGAAAAACTGTTTTTT	CASSSEGGLRNEKLFF
11	TRBJ1-1	TRBV6-6	-	-	TGTGCCAGCAGACTGGAAGCCGAAGCTTTCTTT	CASRLEAEAFF
14	TRBJ1-3	TRBV19	-	-	TGTGCCAGTAGTTTACAGCGGACTGGAAACACCATATATTTT	CASSLQRTGNTIYF
15	TRBJ1-6	TRBV19	-	-	TGTGCCAGCTGCGACAGGACCTCTGATAATTCACCCCTCCACTTT	CASCDRTSDNSPLHF